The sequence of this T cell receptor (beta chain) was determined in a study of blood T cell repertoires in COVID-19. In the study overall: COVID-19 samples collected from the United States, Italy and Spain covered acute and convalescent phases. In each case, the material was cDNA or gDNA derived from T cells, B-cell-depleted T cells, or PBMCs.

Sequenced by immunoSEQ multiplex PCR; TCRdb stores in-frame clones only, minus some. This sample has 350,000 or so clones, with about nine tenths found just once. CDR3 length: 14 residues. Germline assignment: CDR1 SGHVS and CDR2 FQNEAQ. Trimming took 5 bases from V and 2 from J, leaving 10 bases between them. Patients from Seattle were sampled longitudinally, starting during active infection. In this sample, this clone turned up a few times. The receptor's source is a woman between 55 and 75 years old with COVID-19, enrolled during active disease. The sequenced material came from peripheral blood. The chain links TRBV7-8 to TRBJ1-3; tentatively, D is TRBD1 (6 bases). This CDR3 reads CASSKGVTGNTIYF. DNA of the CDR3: TGTGCCAGCAGCAAGGGGGTTACTGGAAACACCATATATTTT.